This T cell receptor beta chain was found in a study of vaccination and CD4 T cells after COVID-19. Study summary: Sampling post-COVID took place a median roughly 92 days after diagnosis (range 35 to 161).

Treatment noted: roughly 10-day PBMC culture with coronavirus spike peptide pools or control peptides (ViraFEST assay). ViraFEST enlarged antigen-specific T cell populations with peptide pools and afterwards sequenced TCRs. Germline V lookup: CDR1 SEHNR, CDR2 FQNEAQ (reference sequence). This CDR3 has 12 residues. A note on this clonotype: Its antigen is still unknown. Germline and junction disagree at one end, which may indicate a read error.

Notes on the study in general: The median proportion of reactive clones detected only post-vaccination in convalescent patients was roughly 86%.

Scientists ran DNA taken from cultured CD4+ T cells through the Oncomine TCR Beta short-read assay for sequencing. Genomic DNA was isolated from CD4+ T cells that had been cultured. Each CDR3 protein is one row after TCRdb ran MiXCR on the PCR reads. The sample includes more than 20,000 distinct CDR3 sequences, 70% of them seen just once. The sequenced sample was CD4+ T cells from blood, cultured in vitro. The chain carries TRBV7-9 and TRBJ1-2; TRBD1 is a possible D gene (5 bases). This receptor was obtained from a human donor who had recovered from COVID-19. In DNA form, the CDR3 reads TGTGCCAGCAGCTTAGATGGGAGACTGGGACTCTTC. Its translation: CASSLDGRLGLF. Variable domain in full (rest from reference TRBV7-9 and TRBJ1-2): DTGVSQNPRHKITKRGQNVTFRCDPISEHNRLYWYRQTLGQGPEFLTYFQNEAQLEKSRLLSDRFSAERPKGSFSTLEIQRTEQGDSAMYLCASSLDGRLGLFGSGTRLTVV.